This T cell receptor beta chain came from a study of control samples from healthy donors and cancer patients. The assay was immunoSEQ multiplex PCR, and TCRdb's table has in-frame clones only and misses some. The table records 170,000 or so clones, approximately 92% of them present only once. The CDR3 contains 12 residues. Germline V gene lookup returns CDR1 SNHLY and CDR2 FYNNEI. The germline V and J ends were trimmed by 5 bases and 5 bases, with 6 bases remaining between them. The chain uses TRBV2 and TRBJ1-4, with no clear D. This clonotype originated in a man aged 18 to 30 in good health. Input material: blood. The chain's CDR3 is CASSTENEKLFF. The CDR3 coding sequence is TGTGCCAGCAGTACGGAGAATGAAAAACTGTTTTTT.